A single sample is the source of the 20 T cell receptor beta chains below, sequenced in a study of T cell responses to AZD1222 COVID-19 vaccine. Clones were read by immunoSEQ multiplex PCR, and TCRdb kept only the in-frame ones, dropping some. The sample carries 90,000 to 150,000 clones, approximately 90% recorded once. The material was peripheral blood, obtained on day 0 of AZD1222 vaccination. The receptors were sampled from an adult in good health.

The chain couples TRBV5-4 to TRBJ2-5, with a tentative D call TRBD2 (5 bases). V lost 0 bases and J 5 bases, leaving 8 bases between the germline ends. The germline V gene has CDR1 SGHNT and CDR2 YYREEE (reference sequence). The length of the CDR3 is 13 residues. The CDR3: CASSLEREETQYF. The CDR3 bases are TGTGCCAGCAGCTTGGAAAGGGAGGAGACCCAGTACTTC.

The V gene is TRBV9, the J gene TRBJ2-2; TRBD2 agrees at 9 bases. This CDR3 region has 16 residues. The ends lost 2 bases at V and 1 base at J; junction bases unmatched: 3. Germline lookup yields CDR1 SGDLS and CDR2 YYNGEE. DNA for the CDR3: TGTGCCAGCAGCGTTACAGCGGGAGGGAACACCGGGGAGCTGTTTTTT. The encoded protein is CASSVTAGGNTGELFF.

The genes are TRBV6-5 and TRBJ2-7, with unresolved D. Per germline, CDR1 MNHEY and CDR2 SVGAGI. With 5 bases removed from V and 3 bases from J, the gap between germline ends came to 11 bases. This CDR3 spans 13 amino acids. For the CDR3, the DNA is TGTGCCAGCAGTCACGGGCAGGACTACGAGCAGTACTTC. This translates into CASSHGQDYEQYF.

V usage is TRBV2 and J usage is TRBJ2-2; D not resolved. In germline, CDR1 is SNHLY, CDR2 FYNNEI. V dropped 5 bases and J dropped 4 bases, with 11 bases sitting between them. The CDR3 length is 14 residues. The CDR3 loop is CASSWELSTGELFF. DNA of the CDR3: TGTGCCAGCAGTTGGGAATTGAGCACCGGGGAGCTGTTTTTT.

The rearrangement uses TRBV10-1 and TRBJ2-5, with TRBD2 matching over 9 bases. Germline V CDR1 and CDR2: WNHNN, SYGVQD (reference sequence). The CDR3 covers 19 residues. J lost 5 bases, V lost 4 bases, and 20 bases had no gene match. CDR3 nucleotide sequence: TGCGCCAGCAGTGGCGATGTGGCGGGAGGGCCCTCGGTTGGTGAGACCCAGTACTTC. This sequence encodes CASSGDVAGGPSVGETQYF.

The gene calls are TRBV5-1 and TRBJ2-5; 10 positions agree with TRBD1. The V segment lost 4 bases and the J segment 5 bases; nucleotides outside the gene matches: 8. This CDR3 spans 15 amino acids. Per the germline V gene, CDR1 is SGHRS and CDR2 is YFSETQ. CDR3: CASSPWTGGGETQYF. The CDR3 bases are TGCGCCAGCAGCCCCTGGACAGGGGGTGGTGAGACCCAGTACTTC.

This chain connects TRBV18 to TRBJ1-2; D may be TRBD1 (6 bases). The CDR3 consists of 15 residues. The V gene lost 1 base and the J gene lost 4 bases, with 13 bases spanning the gap. The germline V gene encodes CDR1 KGHSH and CDR2 LQKENI. CDR3 protein: CASSPRSGEAYGYTF. The CDR3, as DNA: TGTGCCAGCTCACCACGTTCAGGGGAGGCCTATGGCTACACCTTC.

This chain joins TRBV4-2 and TRBJ2-3, with 8 bases matching TRBD2. Looked up from germline, CDR1 is LGHNA and CDR2 is YNFKEQ. Germline trimming cut 3 bases from V and 0 bases from J; bases unmatched to any gene: 5. This CDR3 comprises 16 residues. CDR3 DNA: TGTGCCAGCAGCCACCGGGAGGGGTCAAGCACAGATACGCAGTATTTT. Its translation: CASSHREGSSTDTQYF.

The CDR3 bases are TGCGCCAGCAGCCTATCGGGACATTCGAACACCGGGGAGCTGTTTTTT. Its translation: CASSLSGHSNTGELFF. This chain uses TRBV4-1 with TRBJ2-2, with D possibly matching TRBD1 (6 bases). The germline V gene encodes CDR1 MGHRA and CDR2 YSYEKL. With 4 bases removed from V and 0 bases from J, the gap between germline ends came to 12 bases. This CDR3 spans 16 amino acids.

This chain uses TRBV5-1 with TRBJ2-7; D gene ambiguous. Trimming pared 1 base from V and 0 bases from J, leaving 8 bases between. Germline V gene data show CDR1 as SGHRS and CDR2 as YFSETQ. The CDR3 consists of 14 residues. DNA of the CDR3: TGCGCCAGCAGCTTGCGGCAGAGCTCCTACGAGCAGTACTTC. It yields the protein CASSLRQSSYEQYF.

The gene calls are TRBV20-1 and TRBJ2-3, with D unclear. CDR1 and CDR2 from the germline V gene are DFQATT and SNEGSKA (reference sequence). This CDR3 is 11 amino acids long. V dropped 4 bases and J dropped 6 bases, with 8 bases sitting between them. The CDR3 here is CSAIKADTQYF. The CDR3 coding sequence is TGCAGTGCTATTAAAGCGGATACGCAGTATTTT.

In its sample, this clone was seen a few times. The V gene is TRBV13, the J gene TRBJ2-1; 8 positions match TRBD1. J lost 7 bases, V lost 5 bases, and 10 bases had no gene match. Germline V gene lookup returns CDR1 PRHDT and CDR2 FYEKMQ (reference sequence). The CDR3 totals 15 residues. CDR3 DNA sequence: TGTGCCAGCAGCCTCGGCAGGGGGCGACTGAATGAGCAGTTCTTC. This translates into CASSLGRGRLNEQFF.

The chain has TRBV5-1 and TRBJ2-3; 9 bases map to TRBD2. The CDR3 has 17 amino acids. The germline gives CDR1 SGHRS, CDR2 YFSETQ. The V segment lost 0 bases and the J segment 6 bases; nucleotides outside the gene matches: 11. The CDR3 loop reads CASSLAVAGEGGDTQYF. The CDR3 nucleotides are TGCGCCAGCAGCTTGGCGGTAGCGGGAGAGGGCGGTGATACGCAGTATTTT.

The rearrangement uses TRBV12-5 and TRBJ1-5, with 11 bases aligning to TRBD1. Germline CDR1 reads LGHNT; CDR2 reads FRNRAP. CDR3 size: 15 residues. V lost 8 bases, J lost 6 bases, and 9 bases stayed unmatched. The CDR3 reads CASSSLGQGVQPQHF. The CDR3 bases are TGTGCTAGTAGCTCTCTGGGACAGGGGGTTCAGCCCCAGCATTTT.

Points on this clone: The sample carries other DNA sequences with the same CDR3. This chain connects TRBV18 to TRBJ1-4; 8 bases fit TRBD1. J was trimmed by 7 bases and V by 6 bases; bases with no gene match: 7. CDR1 and CDR2 from the germline V gene are KGHSH and LQKENI. The CDR3 extends over 14 amino acids. The CDR3 DNA is TGTGCCAGCTCGCCCGGGACAGGTGGTGAAAAACTGTTTTTT. Translating it yields CASSPGTGGEKLFF.

CDR3 region: CATSRELGAPNEKLFF. DNA for the CDR3: TGTGCCACCAGCAGAGAGCTGGGGGCACCTAATGAAAAACTGTTTTTT. The chain is built from TRBV15 and TRBJ1-4; a possible D gene is TRBD1 (6 bases). The length of the CDR3 is 16 residues. V lost 0 bases and J 3 bases, leaving 11 bases between the germline ends. The germline V gene has CDR1 LNHNV and CDR2 YYDKDF (reference sequence).

The chain uses TRBV18 and TRBJ1-3, with D possibly TRBD1 on 5 matching bases. V was pared by 3 bases and J by 0 bases, with 15 bases between. The CDR3 has 17 amino acids. The germline gives CDR1 KGHSH, CDR2 LQKENI. The CDR3 DNA follows: TGTGCCAGCTCACCCCCGGGGGGGATCGTCTCTGGAAACACCATATATTTT. Its translation: CASSPPGGIVSGNTIYF. The full variable domain, completed using reference TRBV18 and TRBJ1-3, is NAGVMQNPRHLVRRRGQEARLRCSPMKGHSHVYWYRQLPEEGLKFMVYLQKENIIDESGMPKERFSAEFPKEGPSILRIQQVVRGDSAAYFCASSPPGGIVSGNTIYFGEGSWLTVV.

J is TRBJ1-2 and V is TRBV6-4, with unresolved D. The CDR3 consists of 15 residues. Germline CDR1 is MRHNA and CDR2 is SNTAGT. V was cut by 3 bases and J by 4 bases, with 15 bases left in between. The CDR3 here is CASSENGQLIYGYTF. The CDR3 DNA sequence: TGTGCCAGCAGTGAGAATGGGCAATTAATCTATGGCTACACCTTC.

The chain recombines TRBV4-1 with TRBJ2-1; D may be TRBD2 (6 bases). Germline-derived CDR1 and CDR2 are MGHRA and YSYEKL. This CDR3 spans 15 amino acids. V was pared by 4 bases and J by 2 bases, with 12 bases between. CDR3 coding DNA: TGCGCCAGCAGCCCCTGGTGGACTACCTACAATGAGCAGTTCTTC. Residues: CASSPWWTTYNEQFF.

This clone was counted a single time. The CDR3 loop is CSVNTVVNYGYTF. The CDR3 coding sequence is TGCAGCGTCAACACGGTCGTTAACTATGGCTACACCTTC. This chain links TRBV29-1 with TRBJ1-2; no definite D call. Trimming cost V 6 bases and J 1 base, with 12 bases left between them. Germline CDR1 and CDR2: SQVTM and ANQGSEA. CDR3 length: 13 amino acids.